This TCR beta chain is from a study of OX40 agonist ivuxolimab in advanced cancers. Study overall: Partial response was recorded in three patients: one hepatocellular carcinoma and two cutaneous melanoma cases.

Study results and caveats: Nonresponders included some who also had low normalized T-cell clonal expansion.

Details on this clone: As yet, its antigen is unknown.

Enrollment shut out patients with autoimmune disease history or systemic immunosuppression. Assay used: immunoSEQ multiplex PCR; TCRdb lists only in-frame clones, some missing. The profile shows about 73,000 clones, over 75% of them singletons. This receptor was obtained from an adult with an advanced solid tumor such as melanoma, head and neck, liver or kidney cancer. The specimen comprised CD4+ or CD8+ T cells sorted from blood, sampled in a trial of the OX40 agonist ivuxolimab.

CDR3 sequence (DNA): TGTGCCAGCACTGTATTCCCCGGGGAGCTGTTTTTT. This encodes CASTVFPGELFF. The chain is built from TRBV6-1 and TRBJ2-2; D not resolved. CDR1 is MNHNS and CDR2 is SASEGT in the germline V gene. Trimming cost V 7 bases and J 6 bases, with 9 bases left between them. The CDR3 sequence is 12 residues long.